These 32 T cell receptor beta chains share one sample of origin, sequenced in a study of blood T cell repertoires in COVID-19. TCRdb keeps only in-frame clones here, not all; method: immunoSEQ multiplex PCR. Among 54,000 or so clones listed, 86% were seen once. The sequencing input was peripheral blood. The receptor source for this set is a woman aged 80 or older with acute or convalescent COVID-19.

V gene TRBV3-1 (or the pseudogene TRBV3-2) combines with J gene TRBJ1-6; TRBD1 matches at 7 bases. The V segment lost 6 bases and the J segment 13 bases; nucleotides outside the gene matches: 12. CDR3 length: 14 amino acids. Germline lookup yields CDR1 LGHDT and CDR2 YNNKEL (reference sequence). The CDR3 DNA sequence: TGTGCCAGCAGTCAGGATGACAGGGAGTCCCCCCTCCACTTT. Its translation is CASSQDDRESPLHF.

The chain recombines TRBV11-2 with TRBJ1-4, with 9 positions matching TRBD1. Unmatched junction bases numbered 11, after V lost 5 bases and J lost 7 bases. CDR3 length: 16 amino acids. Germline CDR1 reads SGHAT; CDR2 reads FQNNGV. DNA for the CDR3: TGTGCCAGCAGCCAACTCCCGGGACAGGGAGGTGAAAAACTGTTTTTT. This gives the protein CASSQLPGQGGEKLFF.

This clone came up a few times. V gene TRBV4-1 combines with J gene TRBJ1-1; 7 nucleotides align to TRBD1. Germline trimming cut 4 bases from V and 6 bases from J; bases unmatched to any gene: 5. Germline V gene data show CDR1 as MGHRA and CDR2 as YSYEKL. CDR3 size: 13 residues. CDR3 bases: TGCGCCAGCAGCCTAGACAGGGTCTCTGAAGCTTTCTTT. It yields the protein CASSLDRVSEAFF.

The CDR3 nucleotides read TGTGCCAGCAGCTTAGGACAGCCAGCCCCTACGACTGAAGCTTTCTTT. Translating gives CASSLGQPAPTTEAFF. This chain joins TRBV7-4 and TRBJ1-1, with a possible D match to TRBD1 (5 bases). The CDR3 spans 16 residues. V was pared by 1 base and J by 5 bases, with 17 bases between. Per germline, CDR1 SGHVT and CDR2 SQSDAQ.

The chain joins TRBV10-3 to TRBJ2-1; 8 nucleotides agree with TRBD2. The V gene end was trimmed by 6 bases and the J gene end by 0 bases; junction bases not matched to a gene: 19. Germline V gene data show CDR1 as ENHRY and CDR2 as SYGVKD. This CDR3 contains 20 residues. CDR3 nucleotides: TGTGCCATCAGCCCAATCGGGAGGGGTCAGCGGGGGAACTCCTACAATGAGCAGTTCTTC. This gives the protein CAISPIGRGQRGNSYNEQFF.

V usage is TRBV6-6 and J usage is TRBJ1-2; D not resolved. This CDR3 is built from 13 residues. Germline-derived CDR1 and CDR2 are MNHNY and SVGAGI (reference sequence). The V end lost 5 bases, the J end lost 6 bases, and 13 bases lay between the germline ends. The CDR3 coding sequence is TGTGCCAGCAGTACCCTCGGGATCCATGGCTACACCTTC. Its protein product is CASSTLGIHGYTF.

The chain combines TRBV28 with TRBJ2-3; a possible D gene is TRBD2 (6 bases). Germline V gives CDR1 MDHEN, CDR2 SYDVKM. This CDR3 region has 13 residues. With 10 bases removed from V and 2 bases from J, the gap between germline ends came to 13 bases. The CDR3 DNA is TGTGCCACCCGGGACTCCGTCACAGATACGCAGTATTTT. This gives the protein CATRDSVTDTQYF. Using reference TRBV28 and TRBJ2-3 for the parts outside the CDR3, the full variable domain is DVKVTQSSRYLVKRTGEKVFLECVQDMDHENMFWYRQDPGLGLRLIYFSYDVKMKEKGDIPEGYSVSREKKERFSLILESASTNQTSMYLCATRDSVTDTQYFGPGTRLTVL.

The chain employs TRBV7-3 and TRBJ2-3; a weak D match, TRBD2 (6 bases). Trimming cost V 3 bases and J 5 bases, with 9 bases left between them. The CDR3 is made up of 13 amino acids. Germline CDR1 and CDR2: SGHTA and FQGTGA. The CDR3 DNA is TGTGCCAGCAGCTTCAAGGGAGGAGATACGCAGTATTTT. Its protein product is CASSFKGGDTQYF.

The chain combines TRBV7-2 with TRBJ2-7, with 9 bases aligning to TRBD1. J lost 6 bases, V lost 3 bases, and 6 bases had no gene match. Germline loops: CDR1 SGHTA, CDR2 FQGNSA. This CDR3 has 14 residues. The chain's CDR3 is CASSFTGGFGEQYF. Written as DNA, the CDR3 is TGTGCCAGCAGCTTTACAGGGGGCTTCGGCGAGCAGTACTTC.

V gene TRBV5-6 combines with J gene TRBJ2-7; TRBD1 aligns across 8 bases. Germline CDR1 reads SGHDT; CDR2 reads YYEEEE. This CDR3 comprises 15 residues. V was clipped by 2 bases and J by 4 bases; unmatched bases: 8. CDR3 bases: TGTGCCAGCAGCTTCGCCGGGACAGGAATGTACGAGCAGTACTTC. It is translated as CASSFAGTGMYEQYF.

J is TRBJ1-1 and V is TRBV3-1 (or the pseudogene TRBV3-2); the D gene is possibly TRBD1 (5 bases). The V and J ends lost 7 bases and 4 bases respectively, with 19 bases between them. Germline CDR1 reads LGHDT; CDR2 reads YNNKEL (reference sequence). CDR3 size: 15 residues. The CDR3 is CASTLGGGMGTEAFF. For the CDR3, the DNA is TGTGCCAGCACTCTCGGGGGGGGTATGGGCACTGAAGCTTTCTTT.

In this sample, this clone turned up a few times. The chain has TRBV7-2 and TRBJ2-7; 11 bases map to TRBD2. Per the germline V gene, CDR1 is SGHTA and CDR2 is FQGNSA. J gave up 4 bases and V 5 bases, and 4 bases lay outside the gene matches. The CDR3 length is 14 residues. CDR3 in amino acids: CASSASGGRYEQYF. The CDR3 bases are TGTGCCAGCAGCGCTAGCGGGGGGCGGTACGAGCAGTACTTC.

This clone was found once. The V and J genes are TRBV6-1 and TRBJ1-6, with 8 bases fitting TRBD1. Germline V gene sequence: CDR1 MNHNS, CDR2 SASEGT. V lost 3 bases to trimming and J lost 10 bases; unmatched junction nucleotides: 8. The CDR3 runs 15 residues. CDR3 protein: CASSEDRVGRSPLHF. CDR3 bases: TGTGCCAGCAGTGAGGACAGGGTGGGGAGATCACCCCTCCACTTT.

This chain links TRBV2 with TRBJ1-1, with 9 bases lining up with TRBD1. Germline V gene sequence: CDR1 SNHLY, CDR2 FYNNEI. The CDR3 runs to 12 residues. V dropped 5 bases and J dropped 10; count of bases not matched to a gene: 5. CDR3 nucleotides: TGTGCCAGCAGTATGGGACAGGGATCAGCTTTCTTT. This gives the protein CASSMGQGSAFF.

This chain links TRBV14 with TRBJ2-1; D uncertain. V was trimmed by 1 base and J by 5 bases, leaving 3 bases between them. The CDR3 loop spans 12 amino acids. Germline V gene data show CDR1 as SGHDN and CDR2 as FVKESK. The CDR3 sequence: CASSQVNNEQFF. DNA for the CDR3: TGTGCCAGCAGCCAAGTTAACAATGAGCAGTTCTTC.

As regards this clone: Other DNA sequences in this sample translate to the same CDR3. CDR3 protein: CASSPTGNQPQHF. The CDR3 region has the DNA TGTGCCAGCAGCCCGACAGGCAATCAGCCCCAGCATTTT. This chain links TRBV11-3 with TRBJ1-5; D may be TRBD1 (5 bases). Trimming removed 5 bases at V and 2 bases at J, with 7 bases between. This CDR3 has 13 amino acids. Per germline, CDR1 SGHNT and CDR2 YENEEA.

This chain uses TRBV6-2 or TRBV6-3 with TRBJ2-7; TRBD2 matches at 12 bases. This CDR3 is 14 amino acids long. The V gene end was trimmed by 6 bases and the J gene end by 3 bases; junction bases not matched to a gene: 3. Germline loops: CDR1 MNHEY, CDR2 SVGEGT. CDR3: CASSTSGRNYEQYV. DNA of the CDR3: TGTGCCAGCAGCACTAGCGGGAGGAACTACGAGCAGTACGTC.

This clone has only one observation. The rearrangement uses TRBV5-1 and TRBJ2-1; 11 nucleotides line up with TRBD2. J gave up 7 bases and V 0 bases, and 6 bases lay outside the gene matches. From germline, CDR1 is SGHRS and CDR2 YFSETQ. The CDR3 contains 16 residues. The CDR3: CASSLDLAGGWNEQFF. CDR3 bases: TGCGCCAGCAGCTTGGATCTAGCGGGAGGCTGGAATGAGCAGTTCTTC.

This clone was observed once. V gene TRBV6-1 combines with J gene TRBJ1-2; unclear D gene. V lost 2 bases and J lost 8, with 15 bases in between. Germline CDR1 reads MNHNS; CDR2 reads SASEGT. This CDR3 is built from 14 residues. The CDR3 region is CASSELAGGLGYTF. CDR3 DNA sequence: TGTGCCAGCAGTGAACTGGCCGGCGGTCTGGGCTACACCTTC.

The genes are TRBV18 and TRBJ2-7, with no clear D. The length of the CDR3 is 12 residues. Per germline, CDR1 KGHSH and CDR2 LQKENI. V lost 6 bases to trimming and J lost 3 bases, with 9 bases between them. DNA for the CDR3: TGTGCCAGCTCCGGAGTCAACTACGAGCAGTACGTC. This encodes CASSGVNYEQYV.

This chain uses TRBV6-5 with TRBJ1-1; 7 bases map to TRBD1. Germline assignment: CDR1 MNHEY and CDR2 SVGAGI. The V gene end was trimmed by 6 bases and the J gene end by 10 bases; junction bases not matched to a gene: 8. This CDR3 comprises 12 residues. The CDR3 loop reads CASSERGLAAFF. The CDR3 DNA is TGTGCCAGCAGCGAGAGGGGGCTTGCAGCTTTCTTT.

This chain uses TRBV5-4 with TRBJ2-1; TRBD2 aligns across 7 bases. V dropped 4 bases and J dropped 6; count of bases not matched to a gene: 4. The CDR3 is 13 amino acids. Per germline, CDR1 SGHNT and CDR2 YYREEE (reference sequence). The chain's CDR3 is CASSPTSLNEQFF. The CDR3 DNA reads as TGTGCCAGCAGCCCGACTAGCCTCAATGAGCAGTTCTTC. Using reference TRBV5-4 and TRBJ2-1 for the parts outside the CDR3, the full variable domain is ETGVTQSPTHLIKTRGQQVTLRCSSQSGHNTVSWYQQALGQGPQFIFQYYREEENGRGNFPPRFSGLQFPNYSSELNVNALELDDSALYLCASSPTSLNEQFFGPGTRLTVL.

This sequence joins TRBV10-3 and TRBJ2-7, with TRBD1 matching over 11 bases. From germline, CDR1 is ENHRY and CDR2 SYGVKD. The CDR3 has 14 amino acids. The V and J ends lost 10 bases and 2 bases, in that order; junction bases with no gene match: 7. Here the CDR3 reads CATSRTGGTYEQYV. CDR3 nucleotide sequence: TGTGCCACATCCCGGACAGGGGGCACCTACGAGCAGTACGTC.

The CDR3 nucleotides are TGTGCCAGCAGGGCCAGCGGGAGGGCTAATGAGCAGTTCTTC. The encoded protein is CASRASGRANEQFF. The chain recombines TRBV2 with TRBJ2-1; 10 positions agree with TRBD2. The germline V gene has CDR1 SNHLY and CDR2 FYNNEI. With V trimmed by 6 bases and J by 7 bases, 6 bases remained unmatched. The CDR3 is made up of 14 amino acids.

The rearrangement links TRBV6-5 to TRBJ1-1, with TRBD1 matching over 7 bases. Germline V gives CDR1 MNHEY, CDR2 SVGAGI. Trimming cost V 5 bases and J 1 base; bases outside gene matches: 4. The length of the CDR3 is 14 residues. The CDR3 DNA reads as TGTGCCAGCAGTCAACAGGGGCAGAACACTGAAGCTTTCTTT. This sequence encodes CASSQQGQNTEAFF.

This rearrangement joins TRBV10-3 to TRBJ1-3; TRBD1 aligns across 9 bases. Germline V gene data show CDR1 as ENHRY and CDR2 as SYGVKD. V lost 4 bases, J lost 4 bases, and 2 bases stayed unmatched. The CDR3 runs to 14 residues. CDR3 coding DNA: TGTGCCATCAGTGGGACAGGGGACGGAAACACCATATATTTT. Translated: CAISGTGDGNTIYF.

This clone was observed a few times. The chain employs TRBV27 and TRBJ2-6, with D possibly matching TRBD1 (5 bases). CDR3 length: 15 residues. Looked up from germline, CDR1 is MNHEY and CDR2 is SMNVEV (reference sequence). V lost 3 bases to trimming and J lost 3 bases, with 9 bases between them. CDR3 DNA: TGTGCCAGCAGTTTCATGGGGCATGGGGCCAACGTCCTGACTTTC. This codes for CASSFMGHGANVLTF.

In DNA, the CDR3 is TGTGCCAGCAGCTCCGGCGGACTATCCTACGAGCAGTACTTC. Its translation: CASSSGGLSYEQYF. The rearrangement uses TRBV7-9 and TRBJ2-7; the D gene is possibly TRBD2 (6 bases). Per the germline V gene, CDR1 is SEHNR and CDR2 is FQNEAQ (reference sequence). Between the trimmed V and J ends, which lost 4 bases and 1 base, there was a span of 11 bases. CDR3 length equals 14 residues.

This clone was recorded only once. The CDR3 coding sequence is TGTGCCAGCAGTTGGGGGACAGGGGTGGTCGAGCAGTACTTC. It specifies CASSWGTGVVEQYF. J is TRBJ2-7 and V is TRBV28, with 10 bases lining up with TRBD1. Germline assignment: CDR1 MDHEN and CDR2 SYDVKM. This CDR3 has 14 residues. The ends lost 4 bases at V and 6 bases at J; junction bases unmatched: 6.

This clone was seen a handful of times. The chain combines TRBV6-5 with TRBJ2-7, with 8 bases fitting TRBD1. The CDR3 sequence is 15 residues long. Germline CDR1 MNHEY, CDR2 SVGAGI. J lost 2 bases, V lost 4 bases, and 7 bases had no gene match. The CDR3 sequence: CASSLAPGQAYEQYV. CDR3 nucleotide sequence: TGTGCCAGCAGTTTAGCACCGGGACAGGCCTACGAGCAGTACGTC.

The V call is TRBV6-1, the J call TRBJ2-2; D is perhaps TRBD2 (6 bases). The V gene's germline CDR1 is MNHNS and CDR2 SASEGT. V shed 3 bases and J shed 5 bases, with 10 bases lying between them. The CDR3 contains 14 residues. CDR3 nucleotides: TGTGCCAGCAGTGAGTGGAGGGAGACCGGGGAGCTGTTTTTT. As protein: CASSEWRETGELFF.

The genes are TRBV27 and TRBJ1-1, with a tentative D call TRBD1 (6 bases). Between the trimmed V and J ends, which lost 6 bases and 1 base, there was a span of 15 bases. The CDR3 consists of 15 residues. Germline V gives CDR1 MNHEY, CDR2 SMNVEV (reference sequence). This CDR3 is CASSPIYRENTEAFF. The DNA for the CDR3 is TGTGCCAGCAGCCCGATCTACAGGGAGAACACTGAAGCTTTCTTT.